Following are 18 T cell receptor beta chains from one sample sequenced in a study of blood T cell repertoires in COVID-19. The table came from immunoSEQ multiplex PCR; TCRdb's copy has only in-frame clones and leaves some out. This table has fewer than 350,000 clones, approximately 91% appearing once. The material sequenced was peripheral blood. The receptors shown here come from a man aged 18 to 29 with active or convalescent COVID-19.

This rearrangement joins TRBV6-2 or TRBV6-3 to TRBJ1-2; D is possibly TRBD1 (6 bases). V gave up 2 bases and J gave up 5 bases, with 12 bases separating them. The CDR3 contains 14 residues. CDR1 is MNHEY and CDR2 is SVGEGT in the germline V gene. The CDR3 nucleotides read TGTGCCAGCAGTTACCTCGGGACACCTTATGGCTACACCTTC. Translated: CASSYLGTPYGYTF.

V gene TRBV5-1 combines with J gene TRBJ2-1; 7 bases map to TRBD1. From germline, CDR1 is SGHRS and CDR2 YFSETQ. The CDR3 sequence is 11 residues long. V lost 3 bases and J lost 13; bases outside the gene matches: 4. CDR3 nucleotide sequence: TGCGCCAGCAGCTACGACAGGGTTCAGTTCTTC. It encodes CASSYDRVQFF.

V usage is TRBV9 and J usage is TRBJ2-1, with 9 bases lining up with TRBD2. The CDR3 length is 16 residues. V shed 2 bases and J 6 bases; nucleotides not matched to a gene: 9. The V gene's germline CDR1 is SGDLS and CDR2 YYNGEE. In DNA, the CDR3 is TGTGCCAGCAGCGTCGAGACTGGCGGGGGGGCCAATGAGCAGTTCTTC. Its translation is CASSVETGGGANEQFF.

The rearrangement links TRBV19 to TRBJ2-7, with 9 bases lining up with TRBD1. V lost 1 base and J lost 4; bases outside the gene matches: 5. The germline V gene has CDR1 LNHDA and CDR2 SQIVND (reference sequence). CDR3 length: 15 amino acids. In DNA form, the CDR3 reads TGTGCCAGTAGTATAGGGGGACAGGGCCGTTACGAGCAGTACTTC. It is translated as CASSIGGQGRYEQYF.

This clone was observed once. The V gene is TRBV19, the J gene TRBJ1-5, with 8 positions matching TRBD1. This CDR3 has 14 amino acids. Germline assignment: CDR1 LNHDA and CDR2 SQIVND (reference sequence). V trimming: 4 bases; J trimming: 7 bases; junction bases outside the gene matches: 6. The CDR3 nucleotides read TGTGCCAGTAGTACTACAGGGGGGGAGCAGCCCCAGCATTTT. Residues: CASSTTGGEQPQHF.

This chain links TRBV19 with TRBJ1-2; D is possibly TRBD1 (5 bases). Germline CDR1 LNHDA, CDR2 SQIVND (reference sequence). CDR3 size: 14 residues. The germline V and J ends were trimmed by 5 bases and 4 bases, with 14 bases remaining between them. The CDR3 region is CASSPSRGIYGYTF. CDR3 DNA sequence: TGTGCCAGTAGTCCCTCGCGGGGGATCTATGGCTACACCTTC.

There are many counts of this clone. This sequence joins TRBV7-9 and TRBJ1-2, with 7 bases matching TRBD1. V was clipped by 7 bases and J by 3 bases; unmatched bases: 8. CDR3 length equals 14 residues. The germline V gene has CDR1 SEHNR and CDR2 FQNEAQ (reference sequence). This chain's CDR3 is CASTFQGGDYGYTF. Written as DNA, the CDR3 is TGTGCCAGCACCTTCCAGGGGGGAGACTATGGCTACACCTTC.

The chain is built from TRBV7-8 and TRBJ1-2; D might be TRBD1 (5 bases). Germline values: CDR1 SGHVS, CDR2 FQNEAQ. The CDR3 has 15 residues. V was pared by 0 bases and J by 6 bases, with 14 bases between. The CDR3 bases are TGTGCCAGCAGCTTAGCTGTTCGGGGGGAGCATGGCTACACCTTC. Its translation: CASSLAVRGEHGYTF.

The chain is built from TRBV19 and TRBJ1-3; the D is unclear. Germline CDR1 reads LNHDA; CDR2 reads SQIVND (reference sequence). Trimming shortened V by 5 bases and J by 0 bases, and 8 bases separated the two germline ends. CDR3 size: 14 residues. The CDR3 DNA is TGTGCCAGTAGTCCCGAGAGCTCTGGAAACACCATATATTTT. Its translation is CASSPESSGNTIYF.

The chain uses TRBV5-6 and TRBJ2-3, with 10 positions matching TRBD1. Germline lookup yields CDR1 SGHDT and CDR2 YYEEEE. There are 16 residues in the CDR3. V was pared by 0 bases and J by 2 bases, with 3 bases of the junction left unmatched. The CDR3: CASSLEDRGYTDTQYF. The CDR3 DNA reads as TGTGCCAGCAGCTTGGAGGACAGGGGGTACACAGATACGCAGTATTTT.

The chain has TRBV5-1 and TRBJ2-1; possible D gene TRBD2, 5 bases. Germline CDR1 SGHRS, CDR2 YFSETQ. Trimming cost V 2 bases and J 0 bases, with 12 bases left between them. CDR3 length equals 16 residues. The CDR3 nucleotides read TGCGCCAGCAGCTTCTCTAGCCGGAGCTCCTACAATGAGCAGTTCTTC. As protein: CASSFSSRSSYNEQFF.

The chain joins TRBV7-8 to TRBJ2-7, with D possibly being TRBD2 (5 bases). From germline, CDR1 is SGHVS and CDR2 FQNEAQ. The germline V and J ends were trimmed by 3 bases and 2 bases, with 8 bases remaining between them. The CDR3 is 13 amino acids. The CDR3 spells CASSLDSTYEQYF. In DNA, the CDR3 is TGTGCCAGCAGCTTGGACTCGACCTACGAGCAGTACTTC.

This clone was seen just once. The chain combines TRBV21-1 with TRBJ2-2; the table names TRBD1, a call not compared with the DNA. TRBV21-1 is labeled a pseudogene. This CDR3 spans 15 amino acids. CDR3 amino acids: CASSNPGQETGELFF. DNA of the CDR3: TGTGCCAGCAGCAATCCGGGACAGGAGACCGGGGAGCTGTTTTTT.

The rearrangement uses TRBV27 and TRBJ2-3; D is ambiguous. Germline values: CDR1 MNHEY, CDR2 SMNVEV (reference sequence). CDR3 size: 15 residues. V was shortened by 6 bases and J by 4 bases, with 17 bases between the two germline ends. This CDR3 reads CASRYIGVLPDTQYF. For the CDR3, the DNA is TGTGCCAGCAGATACATAGGAGTGTTGCCAGATACGCAGTATTTT.

The chain links TRBV7-2 to TRBJ2-7, with 7 bases that match TRBD1. The CDR3 consists of 15 residues. The germline gives CDR1 SGHTA, CDR2 FQGNSA. Trimming at V came to 8 bases and at J to 0 bases, leaving 10 bases not matched to a gene. CDR3 amino acids: CASLQGRGHSYEQYF. CDR3 coding DNA: TGTGCCAGCCTCCAGGGTAGGGGGCACTCCTACGAGCAGTACTTC.

The rearrangement links TRBV4-1 to TRBJ1-4; D is perhaps TRBD1 (6 bases). CDR3 length equals 15 residues. Germline loops: CDR1 MGHRA, CDR2 YSYEKL. The V end lost 3 bases, the J end lost 7 bases, and 15 bases lay between the germline ends. The CDR3 bases are TGCGCCAGCAGCCAGCCGGGACAAACAAGTGAAAAACTGTTTTTT. This sequence encodes CASSQPGQTSEKLFF.

The chain uses TRBV14 and TRBJ2-2, with D possibly matching TRBD1 (7 bases). The CDR3 length is 18 residues. The V gene lost 5 bases and the J gene lost 6 bases, with 25 bases spanning the gap. Per the germline V gene, CDR1 is SGHDN and CDR2 is FVKESK. CDR3 DNA: TGTGCCAGCAGCTCTAACCCCTACAGGGGACTTTTGTCCGGGGAGCTGTTTTTT. Its translation is CASSSNPYRGLLSGELFF.

The chain employs TRBV4-2 and TRBJ1-5, with 12 bases that match TRBD1. V lost 0 bases to trimming and J lost 6 bases; unmatched junction nucleotides: 6. The germline V gene has CDR1 LGHNA and CDR2 YNFKEQ. The CDR3 length is 17 residues. The DNA for the CDR3 is TGTGCCAGCAGCCAAGATTTGGGGACAGGGGGCGGTCAGCCCCAGCATTTT. Protein: CASSQDLGTGGGQPQHF.